The 29 T cell receptor beta chains given below trace back to one sample, sequenced in a study of blood T cells in healthy people across ages. A sample-barcoded 5' primer and a J-beta primer mix were used in a second PCR of roughly 7 to 12 cycles. TCRdb re-called the 5' RACE reads through MiXCR, storing one row per CDR3 protein. The sample contains about 780,000 distinct CDR3 sequences, less than 60% of which appear only once. Sequencing was done on a sample of blood. The receptors shown here come from a man of 80 years or more in good health.

The table lists this clonotype with a few counts. V is TRBV11-3 and J is TRBJ2-5, with 13 positions matching TRBD2. The CDR3 length is 15 residues. Per the germline V gene, CDR1 is SGHNT and CDR2 is YENEEA. V shed 5 bases, J shed 11 bases, and the junction held 11 bases outside the gene matches. The DNA of the CDR3 is TGTGCCAGCAGCCGGACTAGCGGGAGAAACAATGAGCAGTACTTC. Translated, it gives CASSRTSGRNNEQYF.

This clonotype was observed a handful of times. The chain combines TRBV20-1 with TRBJ1-5; D is unresolved. Germline lookup yields CDR1 DFQATT and CDR2 SNEGSKA (reference sequence). With 0 bases removed from V and 2 bases from J, the gap between germline ends came to 2 bases. The CDR3 loop spans 12 amino acids. The CDR3: CSARERNQPQHF. DNA for the CDR3: TGCAGTGCTAGAGAACGCAATCAGCCCCAGCATTTT.

This clonotype was seen a few times. V usage is TRBV29-1 and J usage is TRBJ2-3, with 10 nucleotides matching TRBD2. CDR1 and CDR2 from the germline V gene are SQVTM and ANQGSEA. The CDR3 has 14 amino acids. Trimming at V came to 2 bases and at J to 7 bases, leaving 6 bases not matched to a gene. The DNA of the CDR3 is TGCAGCGTTGAAAAACCTAGCGGGAGTTATACGCAGTATTTT. This translates into CSVEKPSGSYTQYF.

The J gene is TRBJ2-1, the V gene TRBV10-3, with D unclear. This CDR3 region has 16 residues. Germline assignment: CDR1 ENHRY and CDR2 SYGVKD. V shed 4 bases and J shed 0 bases, with 13 bases lying between them. The CDR3 region has the DNA TGTGCCATCAGTGTAGCTTGGTCTACCTCCTACAATGAGCAGTTCTTC. Its protein is CAISVAWSTSYNEQFF.

This clonotype was recorded many times. V is TRBV29-1 and J is TRBJ2-5, with 8 bases identical to TRBD1. This CDR3 is built from 12 residues. The V and J ends lost 8 bases and 2 bases, in that order; junction bases with no gene match: 4. Germline loops: CDR1 SQVTM, CDR2 ANQGSEA. The CDR3 nucleotides read TGCAGCATCGGACAGGGACAAGAGACCCAGTACTTC. Its protein is CSIGQGQETQYF.

This clonotype was seen only a few times. The rearrangement links TRBV10-3 to TRBJ2-1, with 8 bases fitting TRBD2. Germline loops: CDR1 ENHRY, CDR2 SYGVKD. Unmatched junction bases numbered 10, after V lost 10 bases and J lost 5 bases. This CDR3 has 14 amino acids. The CDR3 is CATITSGNNNEQFF. The CDR3 region has the DNA TGTGCCACGATAACTAGCGGTAATAACAATGAGCAGTTCTTC.

The rearrangement joins TRBV30 to TRBJ1-1, with D possibly being TRBD1 (5 bases). The germline V gene encodes CDR1 GTSNPN and CDR2 SVGIG (reference sequence). The CDR3 runs to 14 residues. V lost 3 bases, J lost 1 base, and 12 bases lay in between. CDR3 sequence: CAWSAGTGNTEAFF. The CDR3 DNA sequence: TGTGCCTGGAGCGCGGGGACTGGGAACACTGAAGCTTTCTTT.

This clonotype appeared a few times. The V gene is TRBV7-9, the J gene TRBJ2-3; no definite D call. CDR3 length equals 12 residues. Germline V gene lookup returns CDR1 SEHNR and CDR2 FQNEAQ (reference sequence). V was pared by 0 bases and J by 11 bases, with 9 bases between. Here the CDR3 reads CASSLARLQQYF. CDR3 DNA sequence: TGTGCCAGCAGCTTAGCGCGCCTCCAGCAGTATTTT.

The chain combines TRBV5-1 with TRBJ2-7; a weak D match, TRBD2 (6 bases). The germline CDR1 and CDR2 sequences are SGHRS and YFSETQ. The ends were cut back, 0 bases at V and 1 base at J, with 11 bases in the middle. This CDR3 region has 15 residues. In DNA form, the CDR3 reads TGCGCCAGCAGCTTGGCCGGGGGAAAGTCCTACGAGCAGTACTTC. Protein product: CASSLAGGKSYEQYF.

This clonotype was counted only a few times. The chain uses TRBV29-1 and TRBJ2-3, with 9 positions matching TRBD2. With 6 bases clipped from V and 0 bases from J, the junction kept 7 bases outside the gene matches. This CDR3 comprises 15 residues. Looked up from germline, CDR1 is SQVTM and CDR2 is ANQGSEA. For the CDR3, the DNA is TGCAGCGTAGACCTAGCGGGACCTAGCACAGATACGCAGTATTTT. Its translation: CSVDLAGPSTDTQYF.

This chain links TRBV20-1 with TRBJ2-1; the D gene is possibly TRBD2 (6 bases). V gave up 5 bases and J gave up 4 bases, with 12 bases separating them. The CDR3 covers 13 residues. In germline, CDR1 is DFQATT, CDR2 SNEGSKA (reference sequence). CDR3 DNA: TGCAGTGCTTCAGACCGGGGGTACAATGAGCAGTTCTTC. The encoded protein is CSASDRGYNEQFF.

This clonotype was detected only a few times. CDR3: CASSPRRSSGANVLTF. The CDR3 nucleotides read TGTGCCAGCAGCCCCAGGAGGAGCTCTGGGGCCAACGTCCTGACTTTC. The chain uses TRBV3-1 and TRBJ2-6; a possible D gene is TRBD2 (5 bases). In germline, CDR1 is LGHDT, CDR2 YNNKEL (reference sequence). Trimming removed 4 bases at V and 0 bases at J, with 10 bases between. This CDR3 is built from 16 residues. The complete variable domain, with remaining parts taken from reference TRBV3-1 and TRBJ2-6, reads DTAVSQTPKYLVTQMGNDKSIKCEQNLGHDTMYWYKQDSKKFLKIMFSYNNKELIINETVPNRFSPKSPDKAHLNLHINSLELGDSAVYFCASSPRRSSGANVLTFGAGSRLTVL.

The chain combines TRBV30 with TRBJ2-7; D unresolved. V lost 5 bases and J 1 base, leaving 3 bases between the germline ends. Germline V gene sequence: CDR1 GTSNPN, CDR2 SVGIG (reference sequence). The CDR3 has 10 amino acids. This chain's CDR3 is CAWGSYEQYF. In nucleotides, the CDR3 is TGTGCCTGGGGGTCCTACGAGCAGTACTTC.

This clonotype came up a few times. The rearrangement uses TRBV11-2 and TRBJ2-3; 7 bases map to TRBD2. This CDR3 is built from 15 residues. Germline-derived CDR1 and CDR2 are SGHAT and FQNNGV. The V and J ends lost 4 bases and 4 bases, in that order; junction bases with no gene match: 8. The CDR3 DNA follows: TGTGCCAGCAGCTCCTACAAAGGGAGGGCAGATACGCAGTATTTT. Its translation: CASSSYKGRADTQYF.

This chain joins TRBV7-3 and TRBJ2-7, with 7 bases that match TRBD1. Trimming took 10 bases from V and 3 from J; bases not matched to a gene: 9. The CDR3 runs to 13 residues. Germline assignment: CDR1 SGHTA and CDR2 FQGTGA. The DNA of the CDR3 is TGTGCCATCCTCCGGGACAGTGACTACGAGCAGTACTTC. Amino acids: CAILRDSDYEQYF.

This clonotype was found a few times. The CDR3 nucleotides read TGTGCCAGCAGCATGGGTGGGGGTAGCGAGCAGTACTTC. Translation: CASSMGGGSEQYF. The V and J genes are TRBV5-6 and TRBJ2-7; D may match TRBD1 or TRBD2 (5 bases each). Trimming cost V 4 bases and J 6 bases, with 14 bases left between them. Germline V gene lookup returns CDR1 SGHDT and CDR2 YYEEEE. The CDR3 consists of 13 residues. Drawing the rest from reference TRBV5-6 and TRBJ2-7, the complete variable domain is DAGVTQSPTHLIKTRGQQVTLRCSPKSGHDTVSWYQQALGQGPQFIFQYYEEEERQRGNFPDRFSGHQFPNYSSELNVNALLLGDSALYLCASSMGGGSEQYFGPGTRLTVT.

This chain links TRBV11-2 with TRBJ2-1; D remains ambiguous. The tail of the sequence fits TRBJ2-7 better, so the J call may be wrong. The CDR3 length is 14 residues. Per germline, CDR1 SGHAT and CDR2 FQNNGV. The CDR3 DNA is TGTGCCAGCAGCTTCGGTTCTGTCTACAATGAGCAGTACTTC. Amino acid sequence: CASSFGSVYNEQYF.

There are a few counts of this clonotype. V gene TRBV25-1 combines with J gene TRBJ1-1; a weak D match, TRBD1 (6 bases). With 6 bases removed from V and 1 base from J, the gap between germline ends came to 12 bases. The CDR3 runs to 14 residues. Germline assignment: CDR1 MGHDK and CDR2 SYGVNS. CDR3: CASRETGTNTEAFF. CDR3 nucleotides: TGTGCCAGCAGAGAGACAGGAACGAACACTGAAGCTTTCTTT.

This chain joins TRBV15 and TRBJ2-3; the D gene is possibly TRBD2 (6 bases). Germline V gene data show CDR1 as LNHNV and CDR2 as YYDKDF (reference sequence). CDR3 size: 13 residues. V was shortened by 8 bases and J by 6 bases, with 15 bases between the two germline ends. The CDR3 DNA reads TGTGCCACCCGACTAGGTTATATTGATACGCAGTATTTT. The encoded protein is CATRLGYIDTQYF. Combining the CDR3 with reference TRBV15 and TRBJ2-3 gives the whole variable domain DAMVIQNPRYQVTQFGKPVTLSCSQTLNHNVMYWYQQKSSQAPKLLFHYYDKDFNNEADTPDNFQSRRPNTSFCFLDIRSPGLGDTAMYLCATRLGYIDTQYFGPGTRLTVL.

This chain joins TRBV27 and TRBJ2-3; D is unresolved. V lost 5 bases, J lost 4 bases, and 10 bases lay in between. Germline CDR1 and CDR2: MNHEY and SMNVEV (reference sequence). CDR3 length: 13 residues. In DNA, the CDR3 is TGTGCCAGCAGTGTAAACCCACCAGATACGCAGTATTTT. Residues: CASSVNPPDTQYF.

This clonotype was seen more than once but under ten times. The chain couples TRBV20-1 to TRBJ2-1; 10 bases are a match to TRBD2. The germline gives CDR1 DFQATT, CDR2 SNEGSKA (reference sequence). V shed 5 bases, J shed 5 bases, and the junction held 12 bases outside the gene matches. The CDR3 loop spans 16 amino acids. CDR3 in DNA: TGCAGTGCTTCTGACCGGTTAGCGGGAGGCCACAATGAGCAGTTCTTC. Its translation: CSASDRLAGGHNEQFF.

V is TRBV6-2 or TRBV6-3 and J is TRBJ2-7; D uncertain. V dropped 7 bases and J dropped 0 bases, with 7 bases sitting between them. The CDR3 sequence is 12 residues long. CDR1 and CDR2 (germline): MNHEY, SVGEGT. CDR3 loop: CASKQSSYEQYF. CDR3 DNA: TGTGCCAGCAAGCAGAGCTCCTACGAGCAGTACTTC.

This chain connects TRBV20-1 to TRBJ2-3, with TRBD2 matching over 7 bases. V shed 3 bases, J shed 0 bases, and the junction held 9 bases outside the gene matches. This CDR3 contains 16 residues. Per germline, CDR1 DFQATT and CDR2 SNEGSKA (reference sequence). The CDR3, as DNA: TGCAGTGCTAGCCATACAAGACTAGCTAGCACAGATACGCAGTATTTT. Translated, it gives CSASHTRLASTDTQYF.

This rearrangement joins TRBV7-3 to TRBJ2-2; weak D call: TRBD1 (6 bases). V lost 5 bases to trimming and J lost 5 bases, with 12 bases between them. From germline, CDR1 is SGHTA and CDR2 FQGTGA. The CDR3 length is 14 residues. This CDR3 reads CASSPGAGTGELFF. The CDR3 nucleotides are TGTGCCAGCAGCCCAGGGGCAGGTACCGGGGAGCTGTTTTTT.

This sequence joins TRBV20-1 and TRBJ2-1; D is undetermined. Germline CDR1 and CDR2: DFQATT and SNEGSKA (reference sequence). This CDR3 comprises 14 residues. V shed 4 bases and J shed 6 bases, with 16 bases lying between them. CDR3 in DNA: TGCAGTGCTAATGGCCCAATAGGCGGCAATGAGCAGTTCTTC. As protein: CSANGPIGGNEQFF.

This sequence joins TRBV20-1 and TRBJ2-1; the match to TRBD2 covers 9 bases. This CDR3 has 13 residues. After removal of 2 bases from V and 7 bases from J, the junction contained 3 bases not matched to a gene. The germline V gene encodes CDR1 DFQATT and CDR2 SNEGSKA (reference sequence). The CDR3 sequence is CSARRGRDNEQFF. In DNA, the CDR3 is TGCAGTGCTAGACGCGGGAGGGATAATGAGCAGTTCTTC.

Only a few counts were recorded for this clonotype. The V call is TRBV12-3 or TRBV12-4, the J call TRBJ1-4; 8 bases line up with TRBD1. V was clipped by 6 bases and J by 0 bases; unmatched bases: 3. This CDR3 is 15 amino acids long. The CDR3 sequence: CASRKTGATNEKLFF. The CDR3 DNA follows: TGTGCCAGCAGGAAGACAGGGGCAACTAATGAAAAACTGTTTTTT.

The chain recombines TRBV20-1 with TRBJ2-7; no reliable D call. Trimming took 6 bases from V and 5 from J, leaving 8 bases between them. Germline-derived CDR1 and CDR2 are DFQATT and SNEGSKA (reference sequence). CDR3 size: 10 residues. In DNA form, the CDR3 reads TGCAGTGCCGGGTCGGACGAGCAGTACTTC. Its protein product is CSAGSDEQYF.

This clonotype was observed a handful of times. The chain recombines TRBV4-2 with TRBJ2-7; a possible D gene is TRBD2 (7 bases). Germline CDR1 and CDR2: LGHNA and YNFKEQ. CDR3 length: 13 residues. Between the trimmed V and J ends, which lost 3 bases and 5 bases, there was a span of 11 bases. The CDR3 DNA follows: TGTGCCAGCAGCCAGGGGGCGGGAGACGAGCAGTACTTC. Its translation is CASSQGAGDEQYF.